This entry describes one TCR beta chain. This entry comes from a study of CD8 T cells in Susac syndrome. Random hexamers served to reverse transcribe roughly 0.45 to 1 ug RNA. TCRdb re-derived calls from the immunoSEQ multiplex PCR reads in MiXCR, one entry per CDR3 protein. The data contain approximately 90,000 distinct CDR3 sequences, over 80% of them singletons. The ends were cut back, 5 bases at V and 4 bases at J, with 17 bases in the middle. Germline lookup yields CDR1 PRHDT and CDR2 FYEKMQ (reference sequence). This CDR3 spans 15 amino acids. The specimen was CD8+ T cells from PBMCs. The TCR originated in a human donor in good health. The chain links TRBV13 to TRBJ2-5; D is uncertain. CDR3 bases: TGTGCCAGCAGCCCAGACGGATTAGGAAGAGAGACCCAGTACTTC. Translated: CASSPDGLGRETQYF. Full variable domain (missing parts from reference TRBV13 and TRBJ2-5): AAGVIQSPRHLIKEKRETATLKCYPIPRHDTVYWYQQGPGQDPQFLISFYEKMQSDKGSIPDRFSAQQFSDYHSELNMSSLELGDSALYFCASSPDGLGRETQYFGPGTRLLVL.